This TCR beta chain derives from a study of shared clonotypes between healthy human individuals. The CDR3 spans 15 residues. The V segment lost 5 bases and the J segment 4 bases; nucleotides outside the gene matches: 7. CDR1 and CDR2 (germline): MNHEY, SMNVEV (reference sequence). The assay was immunoSEQ multiplex PCR, and TCRdb's table has in-frame clones only and misses some. The top ten hold roughly 0.34% of the sample, which has about 2.5 million clones, about nine tenths seen once. The sample consisted of naive CD4+ T cells from PBMCs. The subset: CD45RA+ positively selected. This chain uses TRBV27 with TRBJ2-1; the match to TRBD1 covers 8 bases. The TCR originated in a man younger than 30 in good health. Some clones in this sample may be carry-over from other donors' samples. The CDR3 spells CASSTPGGAYNEQFF. The CDR3 coding sequence is TGTGCCAGCAGTACACCAGGGGGCGCGTACAATGAGCAGTTCTTC.